This T cell receptor (beta chain) is drawn from a study of blood T cells in healthy people across ages. The study's findings and limits: Any conclusive comparison of naive versus antigen-experienced cells was prevented by using unsorted PBMCs.

Notes on this clonotype: Its target is not known.

This CDR3 is 20 amino acids long. Germline CDR1 and CDR2: SGHAT and FQNNGV. Losses at the gene ends were 5 bases for V and 1 base for J; bases not matched to a gene: 12. The use of a sample-barcoded 5' primer and a J-beta primer mix characterized a second PCR of about 7 to 12 cycles. TCRdb reprocessed the 5' RACE reads with MiXCR, giving one entry per CDR3 protein. The sample lists roughly 800,000 distinct CDR3 sequences; 20% to 30% were seen once. The sample was also reused in another study, on T cells of mothers and their children.

The sequence was obtained from a boy under 18 in good health. The sequencing input was blood. V is TRBV11-2 and J is TRBJ2-2, with 14 bases aligning to TRBD2. CDR3 nucleotides: TGTGCCAGCAGCCCTACGTGGGGGACTAGCGGGAGTGGGAACACCGGGGAGCTGTTTTTT. It translates to CASSPTWGTSGSGNTGELFF.